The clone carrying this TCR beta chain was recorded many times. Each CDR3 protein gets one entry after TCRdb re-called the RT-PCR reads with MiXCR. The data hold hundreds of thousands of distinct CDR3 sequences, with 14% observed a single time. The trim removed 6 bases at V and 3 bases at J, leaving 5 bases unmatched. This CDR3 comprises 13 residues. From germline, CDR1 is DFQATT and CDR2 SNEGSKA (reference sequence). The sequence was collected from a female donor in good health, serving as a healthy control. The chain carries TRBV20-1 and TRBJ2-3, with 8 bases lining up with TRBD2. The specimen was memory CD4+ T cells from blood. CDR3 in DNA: TGCAGTGCCCGGGAGGGCCGGACAGATACGCAGTATTTT. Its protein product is CSAREGRTDTQYF.